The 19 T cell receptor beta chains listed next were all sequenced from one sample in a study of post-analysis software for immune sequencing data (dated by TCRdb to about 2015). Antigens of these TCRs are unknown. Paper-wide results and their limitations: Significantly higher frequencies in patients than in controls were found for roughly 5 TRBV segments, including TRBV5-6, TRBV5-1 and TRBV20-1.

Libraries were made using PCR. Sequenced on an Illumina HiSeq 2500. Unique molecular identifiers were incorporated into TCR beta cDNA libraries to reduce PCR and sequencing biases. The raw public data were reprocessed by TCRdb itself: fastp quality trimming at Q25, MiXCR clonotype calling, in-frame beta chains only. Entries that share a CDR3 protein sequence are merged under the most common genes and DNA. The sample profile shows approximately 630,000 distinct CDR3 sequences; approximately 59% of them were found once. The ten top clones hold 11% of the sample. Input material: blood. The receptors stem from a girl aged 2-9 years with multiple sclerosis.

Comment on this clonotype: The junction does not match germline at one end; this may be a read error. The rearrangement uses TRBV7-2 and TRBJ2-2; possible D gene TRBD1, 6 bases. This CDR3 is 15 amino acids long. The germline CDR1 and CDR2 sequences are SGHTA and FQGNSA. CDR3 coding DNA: TGTGCCAGCAGCACCGACAGGATGAACACTGGGGAGCTGTTTTTT. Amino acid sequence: CASSTDRMNTGELFF.

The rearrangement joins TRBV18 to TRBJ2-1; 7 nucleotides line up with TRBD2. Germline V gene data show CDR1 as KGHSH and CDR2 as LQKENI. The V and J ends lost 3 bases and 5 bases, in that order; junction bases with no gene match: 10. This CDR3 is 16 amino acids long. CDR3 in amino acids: CASSPMVVAGDNEQFF. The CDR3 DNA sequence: TGTGCCAGCTCACCTATGGTAGTGGCGGGAGACAATGAGCAGTTCTTC. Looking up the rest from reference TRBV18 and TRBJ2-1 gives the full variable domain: NAGVMQNPRHLVRRRGQEARLRCSPMKGHSHVYWYRQLPEEGLKFMVYLQKENIIDESGMPKERFSAEFPKEGPSILRIQQVVRGDSAAYFCASSPMVVAGDNEQFFGPGTRLTVL.

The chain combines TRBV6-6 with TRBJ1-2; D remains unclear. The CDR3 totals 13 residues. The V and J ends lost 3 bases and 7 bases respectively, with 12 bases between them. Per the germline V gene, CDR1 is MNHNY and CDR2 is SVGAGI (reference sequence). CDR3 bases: TGTGCCAGCAGTTATCGGGGTACGGGTGGCTACACCTTC. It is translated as CASSYRGTGGYTF.

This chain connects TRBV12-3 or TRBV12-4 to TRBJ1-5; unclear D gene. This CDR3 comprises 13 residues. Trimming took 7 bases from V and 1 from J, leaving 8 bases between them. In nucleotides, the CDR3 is TGTGCCAGCACCACCGGAAGCAATCAGCCCCAGCATTTT. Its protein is CASTTGSNQPQHF.

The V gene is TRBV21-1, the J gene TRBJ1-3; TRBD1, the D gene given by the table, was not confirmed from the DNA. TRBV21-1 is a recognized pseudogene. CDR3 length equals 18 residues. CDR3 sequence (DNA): TGTGTCAGCAGCAAAGAGGGGGACAGGCTCAACTCTGGAAACACCATATATTTT. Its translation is CVSSKEGDRLNSGNTIYF.

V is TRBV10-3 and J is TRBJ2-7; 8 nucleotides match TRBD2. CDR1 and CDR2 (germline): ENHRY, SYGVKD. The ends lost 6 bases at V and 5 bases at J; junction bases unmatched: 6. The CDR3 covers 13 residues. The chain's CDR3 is CAIRVAGSDEQYF. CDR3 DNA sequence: TGTGCCATCAGGGTAGCGGGGTCTGACGAGCAGTACTTC.

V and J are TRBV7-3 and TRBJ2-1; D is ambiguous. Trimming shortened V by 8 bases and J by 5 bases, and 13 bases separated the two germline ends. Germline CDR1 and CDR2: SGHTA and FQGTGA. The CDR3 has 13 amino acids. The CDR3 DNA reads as TGTGCCAGCTCCCTCTCCGGTCACAATGAGCAGTTCTTC. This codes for CASSLSGHNEQFF.

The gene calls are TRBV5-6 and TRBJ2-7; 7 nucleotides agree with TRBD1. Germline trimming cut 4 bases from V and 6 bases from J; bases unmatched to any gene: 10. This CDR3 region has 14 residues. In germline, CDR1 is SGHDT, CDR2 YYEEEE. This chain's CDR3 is CASSPTMHRGEQYF. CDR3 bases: TGTGCCAGCAGCCCCACTATGCACAGGGGCGAGCAGTACTTC.

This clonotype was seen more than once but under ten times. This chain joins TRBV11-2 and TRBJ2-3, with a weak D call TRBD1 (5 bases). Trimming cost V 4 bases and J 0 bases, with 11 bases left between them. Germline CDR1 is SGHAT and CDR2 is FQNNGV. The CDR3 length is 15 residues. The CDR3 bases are TGTGCCAGCAGCTCGGAAGGGGCGAGCACAGATACGCAGTATTTT. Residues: CASSSEGASTDTQYF.

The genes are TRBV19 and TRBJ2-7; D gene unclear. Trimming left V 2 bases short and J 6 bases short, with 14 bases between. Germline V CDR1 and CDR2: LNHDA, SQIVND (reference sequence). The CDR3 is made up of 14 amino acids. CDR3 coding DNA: TGTGCCAGTAGTATAAAGCCCCAAGGGTCCGAGCAGTACTTC. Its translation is CASSIKPQGSEQYF.

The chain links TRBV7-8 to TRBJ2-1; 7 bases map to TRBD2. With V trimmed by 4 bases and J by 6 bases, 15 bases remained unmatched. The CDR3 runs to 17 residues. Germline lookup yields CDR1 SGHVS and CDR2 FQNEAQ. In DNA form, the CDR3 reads TGTGCCAGCAGCTCCGTCCTTGGCCGGGAGGCACCCAATGAGCAGTTCTTC. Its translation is CASSSVLGREAPNEQFF.

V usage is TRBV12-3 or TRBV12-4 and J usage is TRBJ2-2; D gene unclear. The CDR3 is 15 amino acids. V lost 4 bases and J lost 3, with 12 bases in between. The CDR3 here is CASSWSRTYTGELFF. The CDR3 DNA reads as TGTGCCAGCAGTTGGTCACGCACTTACACCGGGGAGCTGTTTTTT.

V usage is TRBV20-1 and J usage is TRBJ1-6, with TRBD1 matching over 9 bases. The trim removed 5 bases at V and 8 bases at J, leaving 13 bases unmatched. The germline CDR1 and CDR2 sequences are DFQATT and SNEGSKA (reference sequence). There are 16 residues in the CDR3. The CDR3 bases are TGCAGTGCTCCTCGACCGGGACAGGGAAGGCATTCACCCCTCCACTTT. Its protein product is CSAPRPGQGRHSPLHF.

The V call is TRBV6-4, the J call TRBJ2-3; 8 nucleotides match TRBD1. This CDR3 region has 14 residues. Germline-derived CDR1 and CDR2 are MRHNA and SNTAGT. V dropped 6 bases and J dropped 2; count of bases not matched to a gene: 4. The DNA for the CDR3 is TGTGCCAGCAGAGGGGACAGGACCACAGATACGCAGTATTTT. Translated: CASRGDRTTDTQYF.

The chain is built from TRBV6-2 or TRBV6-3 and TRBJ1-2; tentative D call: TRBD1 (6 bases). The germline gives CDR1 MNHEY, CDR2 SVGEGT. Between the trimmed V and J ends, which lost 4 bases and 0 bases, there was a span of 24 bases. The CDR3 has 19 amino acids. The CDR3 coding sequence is TGTGCCAGCAGTTCGATCCGGGACACCACGATCCCAGCTAACTATGGCTACACCTTC. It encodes CASSSIRDTTIPANYGYTF.

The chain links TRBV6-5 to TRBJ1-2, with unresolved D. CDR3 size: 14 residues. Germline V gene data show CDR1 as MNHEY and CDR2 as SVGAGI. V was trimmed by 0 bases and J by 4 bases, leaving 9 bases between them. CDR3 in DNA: TGTGCCAGCAGTTACTCGTACAGCGGCTATGGCTACACCTTC. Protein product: CASSYSYSGYGYTF.

The CDR3 here is CASSSISSGANVLTF. Written as DNA, the CDR3 is TGTGCCAGCAGCTCTATTTCCTCTGGGGCCAACGTCCTGACTTTC. The chain couples TRBV7-6 to TRBJ2-6; D uncertain. V lost 4 bases and J lost 0, with 7 bases in between. The CDR3 covers 15 residues. Germline V gene data show CDR1 as SGHVS and CDR2 as FNYEAQ. Filled out from reference TRBV7-6 and TRBJ2-6, the complete variable domain reads GAGVSQSPRYKVTKRGQDVALRCDPISGHVSLYWYRQALGQGPEFLTYFNYEAQQDKSGLPNDRFSAERPEGSISTLTIQRTEQRDSAMYRCASSSISSGANVLTFGAGSRLTVL.

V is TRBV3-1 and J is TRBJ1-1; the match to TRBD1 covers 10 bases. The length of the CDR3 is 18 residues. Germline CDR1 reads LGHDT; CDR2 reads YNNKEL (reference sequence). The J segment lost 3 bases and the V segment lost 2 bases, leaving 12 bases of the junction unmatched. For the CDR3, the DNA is TGTGCCAGCAGCCAAAATGGGGGCCCGGGACAGGGGTACACTGAAGCTTTCTTT. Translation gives CASSQNGGPGQGYTEAFF. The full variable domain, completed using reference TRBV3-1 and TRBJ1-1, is DTAVSQTPKYLVTQMGNDKSIKCEQNLGHDTMYWYKQDSKKFLKIMFSYNNKELIINETVPNRFSPKSPDKAHLNLHINSLELGDSAVYFCASSQNGGPGQGYTEAFFGQGTRLTVV.

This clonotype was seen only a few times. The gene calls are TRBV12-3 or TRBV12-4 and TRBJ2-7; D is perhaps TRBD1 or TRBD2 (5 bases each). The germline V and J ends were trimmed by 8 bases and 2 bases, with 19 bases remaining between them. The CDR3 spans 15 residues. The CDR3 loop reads CASCWGVGRTYEQYF. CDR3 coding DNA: TGTGCCAGCTGTTGGGGCGTGGGGAGAACCTACGAGCAGTACTTC.